This is a list of T cell receptor beta chains from one sample in a study of technical replicates of blood from a handful of donors. The assay was immunoSEQ multiplex PCR, and TCRdb's table has in-frame clones only and misses some. The sample records 66,000 or so clones, approximately 97% being singletons. Input material: T cells isolated from PBMCs. The receptors derive from a human donor in good health. The CDR3 runs from the conserved cysteine through the conserved F or W. The order of the fields is D gene, V gene, clone size, J gene, CDR3 DNA, CDR3 protein. A D gene is named only where the DNA matches it firmly. Clone size is given for some rows only: seen once, a few or many times, or a class if the clone is expanded.

d_gene: TRBD2
v_gene: TRBV10-3
abundance: NA
j_gene: TRBJ2-5
CDR3nt: TGTGCCATCAGGACTAGCGAAGAAGAGACCCAGTACTTC
CDR3aa: CAIRTSEEETQYF

d_gene: NA
v_gene: TRBV11-1
abundance: few
j_gene: TRBJ2-5
CDR3nt: TGTGCCAGCAGCTTGGCCAGCCTAGCCCAAGAGACCCAGTACTTC
CDR3aa: CASSLASLAQETQYF

d_gene: TRBD2
v_gene: TRBV29-1
abundance: NA
j_gene: TRBJ2-1
CDR3nt: TGCAGCGTTGAATTTACCCTAGCGGAGCTCTACAATGAGCAGTTCTTC
CDR3aa: CSVEFTLAELYNEQFF

d_gene: NA
v_gene: TRBV11-2
abundance: once
j_gene: TRBJ2-3
CDR3nt: TGTGCCAGCAGCATCGGACTCGCAGATACGCAGTATTTT
CDR3aa: CASSIGLADTQYF

d_gene: NA
v_gene: TRBV18
abundance: NA
j_gene: TRBJ2-1
CDR3nt: TGTGCCAGCTCACCCATCAATGAGCAGTTCTTC
CDR3aa: CASSPINEQFF

d_gene: NA
v_gene: TRBV7-9
abundance: NA
j_gene: TRBJ1-4
CDR3nt: TGTGCCAGCAGCTTTAGGTCTCGGGGTGCAACTAATGAAAAACTGTTTTTT
CDR3aa: CASSFRSRGATNEKLFF

d_gene: NA
v_gene: TRBV30
abundance: few
j_gene: TRBJ2-7
CDR3nt: TGTGCCTGGAGTGTACTGTCGGGGTTGTTGTCCTACGAGCAGTACTTC
CDR3aa: CAWSVLSGLLSYEQYF

d_gene: TRBD1
v_gene: TRBV5-1
abundance: NA
j_gene: TRBJ1-1
CDR3nt: TGCGCCAGCAGCTTTCCCGGGACAGGGAACACTGAAGCTTTCTTT
CDR3aa: CASSFPGTGNTEAFF

d_gene: TRBD1
v_gene: TRBV4-1
abundance: NA
j_gene: TRBJ2-7
CDR3nt: TGCGCCAGCAGCCACTATCAGGGGGCAACCTACGAGCAGTACTTC
CDR3aa: CASSHYQGATYEQYF

d_gene: NA
v_gene: TRBV6-5
abundance: NA
j_gene: TRBJ1-5
CDR3nt: TGTGCCAGCAGTTCCCAAAATCAGCCCCAGCATTTT
CDR3aa: CASSSQNQPQHF

d_gene: NA
v_gene: TRBV5-1
abundance: NA
j_gene: TRBJ2-5
CDR3nt: TGCGCCAGCAGCTTGGGGGGCCAAGCCCAAGAGACCCAGTACTTC
CDR3aa: CASSLGGQAQETQYF

d_gene: NA
v_gene: TRBV5-1
abundance: once
j_gene: TRBJ1-1
CDR3nt: TGCGCCAGCAGCAGTTCCTCAATAGGGGTGAACACTGAAGCTTTCTTT
CDR3aa: CASSSSSIGVNTEAFF

d_gene: TRBD1
v_gene: TRBV7-9
abundance: once
j_gene: TRBJ2-7
CDR3nt: TGTGCCAGCAGCCACAGGGGTTACGAGCAGTACTTC
CDR3aa: CASSHRGYEQYF

d_gene: NA
v_gene: TRBV7-8
abundance: NA
j_gene: TRBJ2-1
CDR3nt: TGTGCCAGCAGCTACGGACAGCCCAATGAGCAGTTCTTC
CDR3aa: CASSYGQPNEQFF

d_gene: TRBD2
v_gene: TRBV11-1
abundance: NA
j_gene: TRBJ2-3
CDR3nt: TGTGCCAGCAGCTCTAGCGGGGGGCCCACAGATACGCAGTATTTT
CDR3aa: CASSSSGGPTDTQYF

d_gene: TRBD2
v_gene: TRBV29-1
abundance: NA
j_gene: TRBJ2-1
CDR3nt: TGCAGCGTTGAAGGGGGTCCAGCGGGGGGGTCTTACAATGAGCAGTTCTTC
CDR3aa: CSVEGGPAGGSYNEQFF

d_gene: TRBD2
v_gene: TRBV27
abundance: NA
j_gene: TRBJ2-6
CDR3nt: TGTGCCAGCAGTTTATCAGGACTAGCGGGAGGGTCTGGGGCCAACGTCCTGACTTTC
CDR3aa: CASSLSGLAGGSGANVLTF

d_gene: NA
v_gene: TRBV2
abundance: NA
j_gene: TRBJ1-2
CDR3nt: TGTGCCAGCAACGATGGGGGGGCCGGTTTTGGCTACACCTTC
CDR3aa: CASNDGGAGFGYTF

d_gene: NA
v_gene: TRBV9
abundance: NA
j_gene: TRBJ1-1
CDR3nt: TGTGCCAGCAGCGACGACGGACAGAACACTGAAGCTTTCTTT
CDR3aa: CASSDDGQNTEAFF

d_gene: NA
v_gene: TRBV1
abundance: NA
j_gene: TRBJ2-3
CDR3nt: TGCACCAGCAGCATATACCCGCTTGGCGGGAGGGCCAGCACAGATACGCAGTATTTT
CDR3aa: CTSSIYPLGGRASTDTQYF

d_gene: NA
v_gene: TRBV6-5
abundance: NA
j_gene: TRBJ1-1
CDR3nt: TGTGCCAGCAGAAACAGGGCCGGGATGGACACTGAAGCTTTCTTT
CDR3aa: CASRNRAGMDTEAFF

d_gene: TRBD2
v_gene: TRBV7-8
abundance: NA
j_gene: TRBJ2-1
CDR3nt: TGTGCCAGCAGCCCGGGGACTAGCGGTGTGTTCTTC
CDR3aa: CASSPGTSGVFF

d_gene: NA
v_gene: TRBV5-1
abundance: NA
j_gene: TRBJ2-3
CDR3nt: TGCGCCAGCAGCTTGAGAGCGCAATTAACAGATACGCAGTATTTT
CDR3aa: CASSLRAQLTDTQYF

d_gene: NA
v_gene: TRBV2
abundance: NA
j_gene: TRBJ2-2
CDR3nt: TGTGCCAGCAGTGAAGAGCCCAACACCGGGGAGCTGTTTTTT
CDR3aa: CASSEEPNTGELFF

d_gene: TRBD1
v_gene: TRBV18
abundance: NA
j_gene: TRBJ1-2
CDR3nt: TGTGCCAGCTCACCGATACTCTTCCCGGGACAGGGTAACATCTATGGCTACACCTTC
CDR3aa: CASSPILFPGQGNIYGYTF

d_gene: NA
v_gene: TRBV5-1
abundance: once
j_gene: TRBJ1-1
CDR3nt: TGCGCCAGCAGCTTGGCCTTGAACACTGAAGCTTTCTTT
CDR3aa: CASSLALNTEAFF

d_gene: NA
v_gene: TRBV6-1
abundance: NA
j_gene: TRBJ1-5
CDR3nt: TGTGCCAGCAGGGACAATTGGAATCAGCCCCAGCATTTT
CDR3aa: CASRDNWNQPQHF

d_gene: TRBD2
v_gene: TRBV7-9
abundance: once
j_gene: TRBJ2-7
CDR3nt: TGTGCCAGCAGCCGGGGGGGTAGCTCCTACGAGCAGTACTTC
CDR3aa: CASSRGGSSYEQYF

d_gene: NA
v_gene: TRBV11-2
abundance: NA
j_gene: TRBJ1-2
CDR3nt: TGTGCCAGCAGCTTAATTCAGGACTGGTATAACTATGGCTACACCTTC
CDR3aa: CASSLIQDWYNYGYTF

d_gene: TRBD1
v_gene: TRBV5-1
abundance: NA
j_gene: TRBJ2-1
CDR3nt: TGCGCCAGCAGCTTTAGGACAGGTTTGGATGAGCAGTTCTTC
CDR3aa: CASSFRTGLDEQFF

d_gene: NA
v_gene: TRBV9
abundance: NA
j_gene: TRBJ1-4
CDR3nt: TGTGCCAGCTCTCGACAGGAGAATGAAAAACTGTTTTTT
CDR3aa: CASSRQENEKLFF

d_gene: TRBD1
v_gene: TRBV7-9
abundance: NA
j_gene: TRBJ2-2
CDR3nt: TGTGCCAGCAGCTTCGACAGGGGACAGACCGGGGAGCTGTTTTTT
CDR3aa: CASSFDRGQTGELFF

d_gene: TRBD1
v_gene: TRBV11-2
abundance: NA
j_gene: TRBJ2-7
CDR3nt: TGTGCCAGCAGCCCAATCTCTGGGACAGGGCCCTACGAGCAGTACTTC
CDR3aa: CASSPISGTGPYEQYF

d_gene: NA
v_gene: TRBV25-1
abundance: NA
j_gene: TRBJ1-4
CDR3nt: TGTGCCAGCAGTGATTATGGCGGGGGCCATGAAAAACTGTTTTTT
CDR3aa: CASSDYGGGHEKLFF

d_gene: NA
v_gene: TRBV30
abundance: NA
j_gene: TRBJ1-1
CDR3nt: TGTGCCTGGAGTGTAGGAGGGTCCGGCATGAACACTGAAGCTTTCTTT
CDR3aa: CAWSVGGSGMNTEAFF

d_gene: TRBD2
v_gene: TRBV19
abundance: once
j_gene: TRBJ2-3
CDR3nt: TGTGCCAGTGCCCCTAGCGGGACCACGCAGTATTTT
CDR3aa: CASAPSGTTQYF

d_gene: NA
v_gene: TRBV28
abundance: NA
j_gene: TRBJ1-1
CDR3nt: TGTGCCAGCAGTTTATTCGGGGGGAGGGATGAAGCTTTCTTT
CDR3aa: CASSLFGGRDEAFF

d_gene: NA
v_gene: TRBV27
abundance: once
j_gene: TRBJ1-3
CDR3nt: TGTGCCAGCAGTACTCCCTCGGGGAACACCATATATTTT
CDR3aa: CASSTPSGNTIYF

d_gene: NA
v_gene: TRBV30
abundance: NA
j_gene: TRBJ2-7
CDR3nt: TGTGCCTGGAAAATGGGGGGTACCTACGAGCAGTACTTC
CDR3aa: CAWKMGGTYEQYF

d_gene: NA
v_gene: TRBV13
abundance: NA
j_gene: TRBJ2-4
CDR3nt: TGTGCCAGCAGCTCGGGGGGCGGCCGGGCGATTCAGTACTTC
CDR3aa: CASSSGGGRAIQYF

d_gene: TRBD1
v_gene: TRBV5-5
abundance: once
j_gene: TRBJ2-5
CDR3nt: TGTGCCAGCAGCTTTGGCCCTATGGACAGGATCCAAGAGACCCAGTACTTC
CDR3aa: CASSFGPMDRIQETQYF

d_gene: TRBD1
v_gene: TRBV11-2
abundance: NA
j_gene: TRBJ1-2
CDR3nt: TGTGCCAGCAGCTTAAGGACAGGGGGTCCTAACTATGGCTACACCTTC
CDR3aa: CASSLRTGGPNYGYTF

d_gene: NA
v_gene: TRBV11-3
abundance: once
j_gene: TRBJ2-3
CDR3nt: TGTGCCAGCAGCCTCCACCCCCGCCCCCGGGGAAACACAGATACGCAGTATTTT
CDR3aa: CASSLHPRPRGNTDTQYF

d_gene: TRBD2
v_gene: TRBV5-1
abundance: once
j_gene: TRBJ2-1
CDR3nt: TGCGCCAGCAGCTTGGACCCCGGGGGAGGGAACAATGAGCAGTTCTTC
CDR3aa: CASSLDPGGGNNEQFF

d_gene: TRBD2
v_gene: TRBV15
abundance: once
j_gene: TRBJ2-5
CDR3nt: TGTGCCACCAGCACGACTAGGCTTCAAGGAGCGGGAGACATAGAGACCCAGTACTTC
CDR3aa: CATSTTRLQGAGDIETQYF

d_gene: TRBD1
v_gene: TRBV18
abundance: NA
j_gene: TRBJ1-1
CDR3nt: TGTGCCAGCTCACCATCATTGGTGGCAGGGGGAACTGAAGCTTTCTTT
CDR3aa: CASSPSLVAGGTEAFF